This T cell receptor beta chain came from a study of cytomegalovirus exposure and HLA in healthy donors. Study-level background: A subsequent analysis stated that the 100 to 150 validation repertoires were run on the same platform as the approximately 700 first-cohort repertoires.

The CDR3 consists of 14 residues. From germline, CDR1 is MNHEY and CDR2 SMNVEV (reference sequence). Trimming removed 5 bases from V and 4 bases from J; junction bases left unmatched: 1. Study-wide results and limits: Reported performance of the classifier showed diagnosis of cytomegalovirus status with high specificity and sensitivity. Cytomegalovirus association was listed for 150 to 200 TCR beta chains. In vitro data verified a few CMV-associated chains as specific for CMV antigens.

The repertoire was sequenced with immunoSEQ multiplex PCR; TCRdb's copy has only in-frame clones and lacks some. The sample gives roughly 300,000 clones, approximately 90% of which show up once; over 1% is in the top ten. This clone has only one observation. Its target is unknown. Other DNA sequences from this sample encode an identical CDR3 as well. Material: PBMCs. This clonotype originated in a woman aged 25 to 45 in good health and CMV-seropositive. The rearrangement joins TRBV27 to TRBJ2-1; 11 bases map to TRBD2. The CDR3: CASSLAGGYNEQFF. The CDR3 DNA sequence: TGTGCCAGCAGTCTAGCGGGGGGTTACAATGAGCAGTTCTTC.